This paragraph reports one T cell receptor beta chain. Treatment of the sample: over 15 received Ad26.COV2.S at low or high dose, single or two shots; about 5 received placebo; per-sample allocation not given. Samples analyzed were those drawn on day 63 after the first vaccine or placebo injection. The germline CDR1 and CDR2 sequences are KGHSH and LQKENI. The length of the CDR3 is 15 residues. Trimming took 2 bases from V and 5 from J, leaving 15 bases between them. The record originates from a study of Ad26.COV2.S vaccination and SARS-CoV-2 variants. Sequenced by immunoSEQ multiplex PCR; TCRdb stores in-frame clones only, minus some. The table shows roughly 680,000 clones, with around 92% occurring only once.

This clonotype was obtained from a person between 18 and 65 years old who received the Ad26.COV2.S COVID-19 vaccine or a placebo. The rearrangement joins TRBV18 to TRBJ1-1; D unclear. The sequenced sample was peripheral blood, obtained in a trial of Ad26.COV2.S vaccine versus placebo. CDR3 loop: CASSPTTSRGTEAFF. For the CDR3, the DNA is TGTGCCAGCTCACCAACGACCTCCCGGGGAACTGAAGCTTTCTTT. Full variable domain (outside the CDR3, taken from reference TRBV18 and TRBJ1-1): NAGVMQNPRHLVRRRGQEARLRCSPMKGHSHVYWYRQLPEEGLKFMVYLQKENIIDESGMPKERFSAEFPKEGPSILRIQQVVRGDSAAYFCASSPTTSRGTEAFFGQGTRLTVV.